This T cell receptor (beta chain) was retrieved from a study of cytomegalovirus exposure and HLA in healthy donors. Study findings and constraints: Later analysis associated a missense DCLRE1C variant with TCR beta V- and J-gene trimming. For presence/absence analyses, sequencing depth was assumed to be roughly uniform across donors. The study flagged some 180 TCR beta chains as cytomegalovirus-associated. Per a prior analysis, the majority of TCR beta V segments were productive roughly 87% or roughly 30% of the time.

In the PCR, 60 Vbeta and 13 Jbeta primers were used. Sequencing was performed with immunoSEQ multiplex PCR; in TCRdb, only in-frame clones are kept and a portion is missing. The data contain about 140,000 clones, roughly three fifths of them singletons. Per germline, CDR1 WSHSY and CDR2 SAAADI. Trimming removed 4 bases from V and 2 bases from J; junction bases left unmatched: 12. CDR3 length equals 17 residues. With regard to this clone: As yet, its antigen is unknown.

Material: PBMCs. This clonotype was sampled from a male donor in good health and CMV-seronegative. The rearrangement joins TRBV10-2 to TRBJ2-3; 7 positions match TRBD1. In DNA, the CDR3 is TGCGCCAGCAGTGGGCCCCGGGACAGCTACCCCACAGATACGCAGTATTTT. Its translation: CASSGPRDSYPTDTQYF.